This T cell receptor (beta chain) was recorded in a study of blood T cells in healthy people across ages. Then a second PCR, running roughly 7 to 11 cycles, was carried out with a sample-barcoded 5' primer and a J-beta primer mix. One entry per CDR3 protein, called by TCRdb with MiXCR from the 5' RACE reads. The table has about 2 million distinct CDR3 sequences, 49% seen once; the top ten hold approximately 2.1%. Sequenced: blood. The receptor comes from a woman in her 40s in good health.

The CDR3 bases are TGTGCCAGCACCGTCCAGGGGGCGAATTCACCCCTCCACTTT. Translated: CASTVQGANSPLHF. V and J are TRBV7-9 and TRBJ1-6; 8 bases align to TRBD1. CDR1 is SEHNR, CDR2 FQNEAQ, per germline (reference sequence). CDR3 length: 14 residues. With 7 bases clipped from V and 7 bases from J, the junction kept 6 bases outside the gene matches.